This T cell receptor (beta chain) derives from a study of blood T cell repertoires in COVID-19. Method: immunoSEQ multiplex PCR; TCRdb's copy keeps in-frame clones and lacks some. The profile shows 55,000 to 65,000 clones, around four fifths of them singletons. Between the trimmed V and J ends, which lost 4 bases and 8 bases, there was a span of 14 bases. Germline-derived CDR1 and CDR2 are LNHNV and YYDKDF (reference sequence). CDR3 size: 13 residues. The sample holds one count of this clone. The chain couples TRBV15 to TRBJ1-2; perhaps TRBD1 as D (5 bases). Sample: peripheral blood. The sequence derives from a man aged 55 to 70 with COVID-19, enrolled during active disease. The CDR3 is CATSTGSVEGYTF. The CDR3 coding sequence is TGTGCCACCAGCACAGGGTCGGTGGAGGGCTACACCTTC.